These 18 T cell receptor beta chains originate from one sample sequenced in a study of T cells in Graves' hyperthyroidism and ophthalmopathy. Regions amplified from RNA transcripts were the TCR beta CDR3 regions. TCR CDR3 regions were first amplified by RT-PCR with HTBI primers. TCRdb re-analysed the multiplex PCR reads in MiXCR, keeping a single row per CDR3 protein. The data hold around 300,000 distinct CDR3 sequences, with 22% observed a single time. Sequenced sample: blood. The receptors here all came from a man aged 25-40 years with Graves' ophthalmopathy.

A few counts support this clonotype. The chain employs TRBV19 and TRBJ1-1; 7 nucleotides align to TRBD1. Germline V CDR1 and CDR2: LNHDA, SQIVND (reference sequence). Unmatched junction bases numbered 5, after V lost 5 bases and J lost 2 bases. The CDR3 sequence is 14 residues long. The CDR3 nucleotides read TGTGCCAGTAGTGCCAGGGGGGCAAACACTGAAGCTTTCTTT. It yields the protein CASSARGANTEAFF.

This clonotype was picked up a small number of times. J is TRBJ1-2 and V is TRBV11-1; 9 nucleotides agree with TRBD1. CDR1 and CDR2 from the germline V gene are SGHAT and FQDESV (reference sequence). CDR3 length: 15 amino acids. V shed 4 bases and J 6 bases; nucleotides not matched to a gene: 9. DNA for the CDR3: TGTGCCAGCAGCTCCGAGAACAGGGGGCGACATGGCTACACCTTC. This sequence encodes CASSSENRGRHGYTF.

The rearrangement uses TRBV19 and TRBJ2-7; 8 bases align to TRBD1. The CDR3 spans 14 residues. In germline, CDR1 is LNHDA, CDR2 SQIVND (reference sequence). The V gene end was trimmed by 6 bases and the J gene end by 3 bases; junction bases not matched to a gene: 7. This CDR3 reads CASSWTGTDYEQYF. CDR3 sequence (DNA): TGTGCCAGTAGCTGGACAGGGACAGACTACGAGCAGTACTTC.

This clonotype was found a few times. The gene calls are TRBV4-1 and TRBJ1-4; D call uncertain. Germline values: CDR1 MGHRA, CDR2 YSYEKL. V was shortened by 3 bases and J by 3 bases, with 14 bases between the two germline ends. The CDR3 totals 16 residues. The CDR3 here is CASSQVPAPANEKLFF. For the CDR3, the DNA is TGCGCCAGCAGCCAGGTACCCGCTCCAGCTAATGAAAAACTGTTTTTT.

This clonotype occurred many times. The CDR3 DNA reads TGTGCCAGCAGGTCAACCACAGATACGCAGTATTTT. Protein sequence: CASRSTTDTQYF. The chain employs TRBV2 and TRBJ2-3; unclear D gene. CDR1 and CDR2 (germline): SNHLY, FYNNEI. V was trimmed by 6 bases and J by 2 bases, leaving 6 bases between them. The CDR3 loop spans 12 amino acids.

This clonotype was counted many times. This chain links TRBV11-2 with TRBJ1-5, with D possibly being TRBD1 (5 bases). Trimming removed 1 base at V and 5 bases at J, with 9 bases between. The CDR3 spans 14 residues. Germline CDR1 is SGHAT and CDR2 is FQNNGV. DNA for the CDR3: TGTGCCAGCAGCTTAGGAGGGGCTCATCAGCCCCAGCATTTT. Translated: CASSLGGAHQPQHF. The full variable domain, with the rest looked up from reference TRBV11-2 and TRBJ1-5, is EAGVAQSPRYKIIEKRQSVAFWCNPISGHATLYWYQQILGQGPKLLIQFQNNGVVDDSQLPKDRFSAERLKGVDSTLKIQPAKLEDSAVYLCASSLGGAHQPQHFGDGTRLSIL.

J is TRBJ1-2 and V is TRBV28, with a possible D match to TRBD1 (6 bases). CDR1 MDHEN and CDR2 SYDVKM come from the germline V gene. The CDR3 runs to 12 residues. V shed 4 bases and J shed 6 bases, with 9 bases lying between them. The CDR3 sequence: CASSSRTDGYTF. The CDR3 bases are TGTGCCAGCAGTTCCAGGACAGATGGCTACACCTTC.

CDR3 region: CSSPGGSPLHF. The DNA of the CDR3 is TGCAGTTCTCCAGGAGGTTCACCCCTCCACTTT. This chain connects TRBV20-1 to TRBJ1-6; D is unresolved. This CDR3 has 11 residues. CDR1 is DFQATT and CDR2 is SNEGSKA in the germline V gene (reference sequence). With 8 bases removed from V and 9 bases from J, the gap between germline ends came to 11 bases.

The DNA for the CDR3 is TGCAGCGTTGAACCGTTCGCAAACCCCTACAATGAGCAGTTCTTC. As protein: CSVEPFANPYNEQFF. This chain links TRBV29-1 with TRBJ2-1; no definite D call. CDR1 SQVTM and CDR2 ANQGSEA come from the germline V gene. V shed 2 bases and J shed 2 bases, with 13 bases lying between them. The CDR3 spans 15 residues.

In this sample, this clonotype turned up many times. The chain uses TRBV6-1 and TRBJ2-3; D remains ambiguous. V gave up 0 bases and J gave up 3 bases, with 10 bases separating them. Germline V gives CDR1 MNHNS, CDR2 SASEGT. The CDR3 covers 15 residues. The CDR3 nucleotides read TGTGCCAGCAGTGAAGCGAACGGGTGGACAGATACGCAGTATTTT. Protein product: CASSEANGWTDTQYF.

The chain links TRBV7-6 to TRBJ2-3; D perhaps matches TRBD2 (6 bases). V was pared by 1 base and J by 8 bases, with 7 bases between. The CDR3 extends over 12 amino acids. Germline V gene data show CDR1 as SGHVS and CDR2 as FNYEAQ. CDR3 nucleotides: TGTGCCAGCAGCTTAGGGAGGGGTACGCAGTATTTT. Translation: CASSLGRGTQYF.

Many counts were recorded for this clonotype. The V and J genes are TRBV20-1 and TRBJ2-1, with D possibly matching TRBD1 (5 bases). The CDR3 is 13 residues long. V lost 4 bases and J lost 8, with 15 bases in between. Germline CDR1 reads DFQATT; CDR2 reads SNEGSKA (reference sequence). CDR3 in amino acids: CSAKGQSGDEQFF. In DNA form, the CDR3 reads TGCAGTGCTAAAGGACAATCGGGCGATGAGCAGTTCTTC.

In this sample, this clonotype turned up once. CDR3 coding DNA: TGCGCCAGCAGCCAATCCGGGACAGGGAGAGATACGCAGTATTTT. Protein: CASSQSGTGRDTQYF. The V call is TRBV4-1, the J call TRBJ2-3, with 9 bases aligning to TRBD1. The germline CDR1 and CDR2 sequences are MGHRA and YSYEKL. The CDR3 is 15 residues long. V lost 2 bases, J lost 5 bases, and 5 bases stayed unmatched.

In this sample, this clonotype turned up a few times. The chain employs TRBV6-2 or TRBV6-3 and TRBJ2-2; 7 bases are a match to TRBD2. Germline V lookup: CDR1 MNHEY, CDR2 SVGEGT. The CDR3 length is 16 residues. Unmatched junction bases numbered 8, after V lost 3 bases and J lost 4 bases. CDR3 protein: CASSYRASGTTGELFF. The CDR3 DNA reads TGTGCCAGCAGTTATCGGGCTAGCGGCACCACCGGGGAGCTGTTTTTT.

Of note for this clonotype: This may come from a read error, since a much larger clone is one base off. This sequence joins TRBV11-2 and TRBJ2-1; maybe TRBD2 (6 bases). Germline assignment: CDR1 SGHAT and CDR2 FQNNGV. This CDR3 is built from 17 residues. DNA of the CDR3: TGTGCCAGCAGCAAAAATCCTCCGGGAGATAACCACAATGGGCAGTTCTTC. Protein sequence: CASSKNPPGDNHNGQFF.

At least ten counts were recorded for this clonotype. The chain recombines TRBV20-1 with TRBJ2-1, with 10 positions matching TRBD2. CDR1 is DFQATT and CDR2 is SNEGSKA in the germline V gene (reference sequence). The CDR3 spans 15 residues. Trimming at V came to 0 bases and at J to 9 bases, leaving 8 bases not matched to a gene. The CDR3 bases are TGCAGTGCTAGAGATCCCCTAGCGGGAGTAAGTGAGCAGTTCTTC. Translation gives CSARDPLAGVSEQFF.

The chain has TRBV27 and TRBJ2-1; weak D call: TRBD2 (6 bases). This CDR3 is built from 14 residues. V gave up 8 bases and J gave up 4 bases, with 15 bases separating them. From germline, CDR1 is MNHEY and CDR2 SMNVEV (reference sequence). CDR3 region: CASGWRGIYNEQFF. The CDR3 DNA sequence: TGTGCCAGCGGTTGGCGGGGAATTTACAATGAGCAGTTCTTC.

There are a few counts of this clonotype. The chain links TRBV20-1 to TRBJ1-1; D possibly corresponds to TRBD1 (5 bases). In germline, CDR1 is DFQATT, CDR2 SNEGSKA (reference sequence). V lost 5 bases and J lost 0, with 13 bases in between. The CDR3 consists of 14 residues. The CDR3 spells CSAPDRAMNTEAFF. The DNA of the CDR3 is TGCAGTGCTCCCGACAGAGCCATGAACACTGAAGCTTTCTTT.